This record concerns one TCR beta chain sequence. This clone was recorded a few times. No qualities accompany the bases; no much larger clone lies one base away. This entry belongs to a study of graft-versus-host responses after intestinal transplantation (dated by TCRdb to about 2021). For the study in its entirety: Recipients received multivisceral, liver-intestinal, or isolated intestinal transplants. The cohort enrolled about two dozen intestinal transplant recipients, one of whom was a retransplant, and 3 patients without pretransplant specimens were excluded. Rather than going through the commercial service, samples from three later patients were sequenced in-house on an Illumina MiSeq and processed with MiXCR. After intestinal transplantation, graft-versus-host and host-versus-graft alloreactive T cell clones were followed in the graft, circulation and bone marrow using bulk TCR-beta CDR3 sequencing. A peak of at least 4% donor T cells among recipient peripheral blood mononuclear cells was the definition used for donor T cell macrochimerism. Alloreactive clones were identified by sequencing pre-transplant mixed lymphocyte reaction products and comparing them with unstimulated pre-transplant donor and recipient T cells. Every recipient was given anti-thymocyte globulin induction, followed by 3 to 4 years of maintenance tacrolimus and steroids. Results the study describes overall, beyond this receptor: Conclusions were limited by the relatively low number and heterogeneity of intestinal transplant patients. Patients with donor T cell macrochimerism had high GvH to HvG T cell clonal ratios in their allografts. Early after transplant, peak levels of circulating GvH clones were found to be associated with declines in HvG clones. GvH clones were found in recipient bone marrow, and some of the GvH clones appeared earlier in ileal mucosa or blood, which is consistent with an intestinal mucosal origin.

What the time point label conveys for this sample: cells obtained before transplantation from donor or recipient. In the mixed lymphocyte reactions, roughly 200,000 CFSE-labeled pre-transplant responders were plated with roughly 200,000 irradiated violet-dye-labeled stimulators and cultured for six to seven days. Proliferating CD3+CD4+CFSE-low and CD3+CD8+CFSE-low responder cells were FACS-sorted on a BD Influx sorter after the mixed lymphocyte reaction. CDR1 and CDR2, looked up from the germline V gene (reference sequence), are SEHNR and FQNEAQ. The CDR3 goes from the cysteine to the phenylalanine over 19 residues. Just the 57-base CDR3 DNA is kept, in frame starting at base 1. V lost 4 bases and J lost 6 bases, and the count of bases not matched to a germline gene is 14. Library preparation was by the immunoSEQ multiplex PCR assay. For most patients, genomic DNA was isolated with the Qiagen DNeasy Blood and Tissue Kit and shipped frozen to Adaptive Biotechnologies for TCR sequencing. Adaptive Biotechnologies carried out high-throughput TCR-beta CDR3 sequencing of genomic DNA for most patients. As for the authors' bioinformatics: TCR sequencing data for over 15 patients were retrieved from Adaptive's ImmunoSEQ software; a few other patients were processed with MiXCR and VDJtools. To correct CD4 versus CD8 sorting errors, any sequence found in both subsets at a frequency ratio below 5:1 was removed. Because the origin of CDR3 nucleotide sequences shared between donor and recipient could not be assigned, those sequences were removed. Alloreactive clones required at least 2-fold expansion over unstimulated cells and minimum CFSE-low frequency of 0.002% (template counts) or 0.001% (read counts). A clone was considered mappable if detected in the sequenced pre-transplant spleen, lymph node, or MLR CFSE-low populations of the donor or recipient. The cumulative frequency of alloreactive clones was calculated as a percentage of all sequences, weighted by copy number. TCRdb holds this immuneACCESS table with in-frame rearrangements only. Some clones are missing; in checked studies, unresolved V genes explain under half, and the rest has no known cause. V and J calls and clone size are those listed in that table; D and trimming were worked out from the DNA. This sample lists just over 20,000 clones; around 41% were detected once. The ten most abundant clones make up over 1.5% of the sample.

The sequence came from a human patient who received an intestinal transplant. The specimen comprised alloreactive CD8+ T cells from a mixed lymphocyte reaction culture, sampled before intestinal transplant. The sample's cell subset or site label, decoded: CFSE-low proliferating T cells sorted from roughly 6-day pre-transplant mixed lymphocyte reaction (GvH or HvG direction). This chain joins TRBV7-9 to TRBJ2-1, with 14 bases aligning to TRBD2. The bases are TGTGCCAGCAGCTCCTGGGGAGGGACTAGCGGGAGAGACTCCAATGAGCAGTTCTTC. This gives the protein CASSSWGGTSGRDSNEQFF.